The clone carrying this T cell receptor (beta chain) showed up just a few times. Its antigen is undetermined. TCRdb's table, derived via immunoSEQ multiplex PCR, lists solely in-frame clones and lacks some. The sample gives about 99,000 clones, 70% to 90% of which show up once; approximately 2.9% is in the top ten. This sample is drawn from a study of T cell responses to AZD1222 COVID-19 vaccine. Trimming took 7 bases from V and 0 from J, leaving 13 bases between them. Germline V gives CDR1 SNHLY, CDR2 FYNNEI. The CDR3 totals 15 residues. Study-level points and caveats: The CD4 TCRs associated with vaccination extended across spike and predominated at 160-218 and 743-854. Donors skewed white British and female; clonal diversity was possibly underestimated. Epitopes outside B.1.351 and B.1.1.7 mutated regions reportedly drew nearly half of spike TCRs.

V gene TRBV2 combines with J gene TRBJ1-3, with D possibly being TRBD1 (6 bases). The TCR comes from an adult in good health. Source: peripheral blood, taken on day 0 of AZD1222 vaccination. CDR3 nucleotide sequence: TGTGCCAGCAAGGCGGACAGTACCTCTGGAAACACCATATATTTT. Protein: CASKADSTSGNTIYF.